This is a list of T cell receptor beta chains from one sample in a study of CD8 T cells in Susac syndrome. Each CDR3 protein is one row after TCRdb ran MiXCR on the immunoSEQ multiplex PCR reads. The table has approximately 70,000 distinct CDR3 sequences, over 90% seen once. Sequenced sample: CD4+ T cells from PBMCs. Receptor source: a human donor with multiple sclerosis. CDR3s include the opening cysteine and the closing phenylalanine or tryptophan. Each record gives: CDR3 DNA, CDR3 protein, V gene, clone size, D gene, J gene. D genes are given only for firm matches. The size of a clone is reported for some rows only, either as once, few or many, or as a class for expanded clones.

TGTGCCAGCAGTGAATTGGTCGCGGTGCAGCAGTTCTTC CASSELVAVQQFF TRBV6-1 . . TRBJ2-1
TGTGCCAGCACGTTTAGGGGGACAGGGTCCACCGGGGAGCTGTTTTTT CASTFRGTGSTGELFF TRBV27 . TRBD1 TRBJ2-2
TGTGCCAGCAGCCTCCCGGGGACAGGGAATGAAAAACTGTTTTTT CASSLPGTGNEKLFF TRBV7-2 . TRBD1 TRBJ1-4
TGTGCCAGCAGCTTCGGCACCAACACCGGGGAGCTGTTTTTT CASSFGTNTGELFF TRBV5-6 . . TRBJ2-2
TGCACCAGCTCGGGACTCTCTGGGGCCAACGTCCTGACTTTC CTSSGLSGANVLTF TRBV1 . . TRBJ2-6
TGCAGCGCCACCGGCCGGGGCGGTGAAAAACTGTTTTTT CSATGRGGEKLFF TRBV29-1 . . TRBJ1-4
TGCAGCGTTGAATCGCGGCATAGCACTGAAGCTTTCTTT CSVESRHSTEAFF TRBV29-1 . . TRBJ1-1
TGTGCCAGCAGTTTTGGCCTTGGTCAGAGCAATCAGCCCCAGCATTTT CASSFGLGQSNQPQHF TRBV12-3/TRBV12-4 . . TRBJ1-5
TGTGCCAGCATGTCCAATCCAGGGAACTATGGCTACACCTTC CASMSNPGNYGYTF TRBV4-2 . . TRBJ1-2
TGCAGTGCTAGAAAGTCGGCTAGAGAGACCCAGTACTTC CSARKSARETQYF TRBV20-1 . . TRBJ2-5
TGTGCCAGCAGCCAAGAAGACGGAGCCTACGAGCAGTACTTC CASSQEDGAYEQYF TRBV3-1 . . TRBJ2-7
TGCAGTGCTCGACTGAGGAACACCGGGGAGCTGTTTTTT CSARLRNTGELFF TRBV20-1 . . TRBJ2-2
TGTGCCAGCAGCCAAGTAGGGCTAGGTTCCAATGAGCAGTTCTTC CASSQVGLGSNEQFF TRBV3-1 once . TRBJ2-1
TGTGCCAGCAGCTTAATTGGCGGATACAATGAGCAGTTCTTC CASSLIGGYNEQFF TRBV7-3 . . TRBJ2-1
TGTGCCAGCACCCAAAGGTCCGGTGACGCAAGGTCCCAGTACTTC CASTQRSGDARSQYF TRBV7-2 . . TRBJ2-5
TGTGCCAGCAGTGCGGACAGGTCCTACGAGCAGTACTTC CASSADRSYEQYF TRBV2 . TRBD1 TRBJ2-7
TGTGCCAGCAGCTTAGTCGGGGATAATTCACCCCTCCACTTT CASSLVGDNSPLHF TRBV7-2 . . TRBJ1-6
TGCGCCAGCAGCCAAGGGAAAGGGGGAAGGACCGGGGAGCTGTTTTTT CASSQGKGGRTGELFF TRBV4-1 . . TRBJ2-2
TGCAGTGCCAATGGGGCTAGCGGGGCCACAGATACGCAGTATTTT CSANGASGATDTQYF TRBV20-1 . TRBD2 TRBJ2-3
TGCAGTGCCAAGACGGGATCTAACTCCTACAATGAGCAGTTCTTC CSAKTGSNSYNEQFF TRBV20-1 . . TRBJ2-1
TGCGCCAGCAGCCCCCAGAGGGGGAACACTGAAGCTTTCTTT CASSPQRGNTEAFF TRBV4-1 . . TRBJ1-1
TGTGCCAGCAGCTTAGGCGGACAGGGCAGCCCATTTTTT CASSLGGQGSPFF TRBV7-9 . TRBD1 TRBJ1-1
TGCGCCAGCAAGAACGGCGGGGGCACAGATACGCAGTATTTT CASKNGGGTDTQYF TRBV5-1 . . TRBJ2-3
TGCAGTGCCCTGGGACAGGGGGCCTACGAGCAGTACTTC CSALGQGAYEQYF TRBV20-1 . TRBD1 TRBJ2-7
TGTGCCAGCAGGGCGGGACGTGGCACTGAAGCTTTCTTT CASRAGRGTEAFF TRBV5-4 . . TRBJ1-1
TGCAGTGCTAGCGCCGGACAGGGGCTGTACGAGCAGTACTTC CSASAGQGLYEQYF TRBV20-1 once TRBD1 TRBJ2-7
TGCAGTGCTGGAGGTAATGGGGCCAACGTCCTGACTTTC CSAGGNGANVLTF TRBV20-1 . . TRBJ2-6
TGCGCCAGCAGCCAAGAAGCGGGTCCCAATTCACCCCTCCACTTT CASSQEAGPNSPLHF TRBV4-1 . . TRBJ1-6
TGCAGTGCTAGACCCAACGACAGGGAAGGGGCCGCCGGGGAGCTGTTTTTT CSARPNDREGAAGELFF TRBV20-1 . TRBD1 TRBJ2-2
TGCGCCAGCAGCTCGATTAGCGGGGGGGTCTACAATGAGCAGTTCTTC CASSSISGGVYNEQFF TRBV5-1 . TRBD2 TRBJ2-1
TGCGCCAGCAGAACAGGGACTAGTGGGTTGGAGCAGTTCTTC CASRTGTSGLEQFF TRBV5-1 once TRBD2 TRBJ2-1
TGTGCCAGCAGTTACGGGGGGGCATTTGGACAGCCCCAGCATTTT CASSYGGAFGQPQHF TRBV6-2/TRBV6-3 . . TRBJ1-5
TGTGCCAGCAGTCGGGGCCAGTTTGGGCAGCCCCAGCATTTT CASSRGQFGQPQHF TRBV6-5 . . TRBJ1-5
TGTGCCAGCAGCCCAGACAGGGGGGGGTATGGCTACACCTTC CASSPDRGGYGYTF TRBV4-2 . TRBD1 TRBJ1-2
TGTGCCAGCAGTTTAGCAGGTACCTCTGGAAACACCATATATTTT CASSLAGTSGNTIYF TRBV12-3/TRBV12-4 few . TRBJ1-3
TGTGCCAGCAGCCGCCCCCCGGGTGGGCGGAGGCAGTACTTC CASSRPPGGRRQYF TRBV7-2 . . TRBJ2-4
TGCAGTGCTAGAGAGACGGGTACCCAGCCCCAGCATTTT CSARETGTQPQHF TRBV20-1 . . TRBJ1-5
TGTGCCAGCAGCTTAGTTTCTAGCGGGGGGTACGAGCAGTACTTC CASSLVSSGGYEQYF TRBV7-8 . TRBD2 TRBJ2-7
TGCAGTGCTAGGAGGGGGACTAGCGGGGGCTCCTACAATGAGCAGTTCTTC CSARRGTSGGSYNEQFF TRBV20-1 . TRBD2 TRBJ2-1
TGTGCCAGCAGCCCCACTAGCGGGCTTGGCACCGGGGAGCTGTTTTTT CASSPTSGLGTGELFF TRBV5-4 . TRBD2 TRBJ2-2
TGCAGTGCTAGGACTAGCGGGGGAGAGACCCAGTACTTC CSARTSGGETQYF TRBV20-1 few TRBD2 TRBJ2-5
TGTGCCATCAGTGTGGTTCCGGAGAGGTACGAGCAGTACTTC CAISVVPERYEQYF TRBV10-3 . . TRBJ2-7
TGCAGCGTACTGACTAGCGGCAACACCGGGGAGCTGTTTTTT CSVLTSGNTGELFF TRBV29-1 . TRBD2 TRBJ2-2
TGTGCCACCAGTGATACGGGACAGGGAAAGGAGCAGTACTTC CATSDTGQGKEQYF TRBV24-1 once TRBD1 TRBJ2-7
TGTGCCAGCAGCGCACGGACATTAGCTGAAGCTTTTTTT CASSARTLAEAFF TRBV5-4 . . TRBJ1-1
TGTGCCAGCAGTGAAGAGGGACGGATCTATGGCTACACCTTC CASSEEGRIYGYTF TRBV2 once . TRBJ1-2
TGTGCCACCAGCAGAGGGGGGCAGGGGGTTAATGAGCAGTTCTTC CATSRGGQGVNEQFF TRBV15 . TRBD1 TRBJ2-1
TGTGCCAGCAGCTTAGACGGGACAGGGGGCGACGAGCAGTACTTC CASSLDGTGGDEQYF TRBV7-9 . TRBD1 TRBJ2-7
TGTGCCAGCAGCCAAGACGACAGTGCTGTCTCAGATACGCAGTATTTT CASSQDDSAVSDTQYF TRBV4-2 . . TRBJ2-3
TGCGGGGCCAGGGCGGCAGATACGCAGTATTTT CGARAADTQYF TRBV29-1 . . TRBJ2-3
TGCGCCAGCAGCCATCTTGGAGTCCTAGGGGGCAATCAGCCCCAGCATTTT CASSHLGVLGGNQPQHF TRBV4-1 once . TRBJ1-5
TGCAGTGCTAGAGAAAAACAACAGCTCAACACTGAAGCTTTCTTT CSAREKQQLNTEAFF TRBV20-1 . . TRBJ1-1
TGCAGCGTGACTGGGACTGGGGCTAATCAGCCCCAGCATTTT CSVTGTGANQPQHF TRBV29-1 . . TRBJ1-5
TGTGCCAGCAGTGCCCAACAGGGGGCCGGCTATGGCTACACCTTC CASSAQQGAGYGYTF TRBV12-3/TRBV12-4 . TRBD1 TRBJ1-2